This entry features one TCR beta chain sequence. With V trimmed by 5 bases and J by 2 bases, 10 bases remained unmatched. The CDR3 runs 16 residues. Per the germline V gene, CDR1 is SGHAT and CDR2 is FQDESV (reference sequence). PCR primers comprised 60 Vbeta and 13 Jbeta primers. Generated by immunoSEQ multiplex PCR, the TCRdb table keeps only in-frame clones and is missing some. The table lists fewer than 200,000 clones, 78% of them singletons. These data are taken from a study of cytomegalovirus exposure and HLA in healthy donors. V usage is TRBV11-1 and J usage is TRBJ2-3; 7 positions agree with TRBD2. The TCR originated in a female donor in good health and CMV-seronegative. Sequenced: PBMCs. The CDR3 loop reads CASSLARGVPTDTQYF. The DNA for the CDR3 is TGTGCCAGCAGCCTCGCCCGGGGGGTCCCCACAGATACGCAGTATTTT.